One sample yielded the 8 T cell receptor beta chains listed below, sequenced in a study of blood T cell repertoires in COVID-19. Assay used: immunoSEQ multiplex PCR; TCRdb lists only in-frame clones, some missing. The repertoire holds 310,000 or so clones, with approximately 88% as singletons. Sequences were obtained from peripheral blood. The receptors stem from a man aged 18 to 29 who had recovered from COVID-19.

This clone was picked up one time. This chain uses TRBV2 with TRBJ2-7; 8 positions agree with TRBD1. CDR1 SNHLY and CDR2 FYNNEI come from the germline V gene. This CDR3 has 15 residues. The V segment lost 2 bases and the J segment 0 bases; nucleotides outside the gene matches: 3. The CDR3 loop is CASSERTGSSYEQYF. CDR3 nucleotide sequence: TGTGCCAGCAGTGAAAGGACAGGGAGCTCCTACGAGCAGTACTTC.

This clone was seen more than once but under ten times. This chain connects TRBV4-1 to TRBJ2-3; the match to TRBD1 covers 7 bases. The CDR3 is 14 residues long. Germline lookup yields CDR1 MGHRA and CDR2 YSYEKL. The V gene end was trimmed by 0 bases and the J gene end by 7 bases; junction bases not matched to a gene: 4. Here the CDR3 DNA reads TGCGCCAGCAGCCAAGAAAGACAGGGACATACGCAGTATTTT. This codes for CASSQERQGHTQYF.

This chain uses TRBV27 with TRBJ2-7; a possible D gene is TRBD2 (6 bases). CDR1 MNHEY and CDR2 SMNVEV come from the germline V gene (reference sequence). With 5 bases removed from V and 6 bases from J, the gap between germline ends came to 11 bases. The CDR3 totals 12 residues. The CDR3 nucleotides read TGTGCCAGCAGTACCATGGGGGGCGAGCAGTACTTC. Translation gives CASSTMGGEQYF.

The chain joins TRBV27 to TRBJ1-5; a weak D match, TRBD1 (5 bases). The CDR3 length is 14 residues. Germline CDR1 is MNHEY and CDR2 is SMNVEV (reference sequence). V lost 5 bases to trimming and J lost 2 bases, with 10 bases between them. The CDR3 DNA sequence: TGTGCCAGCAGTCCCCAGGGTGGCAATCAGCCCCAGCATTTT. Its translation is CASSPQGGNQPQHF.

V usage is TRBV27 and J usage is TRBJ2-3; tentative D call: TRBD2 (5 bases). The CDR3 consists of 17 residues. Germline V CDR1 and CDR2: MNHEY, SMNVEV (reference sequence). V was pared by 6 bases and J by 1 base, with 20 bases between. CDR3 sequence (DNA): TGTGCCAGCAGGATCTTCGGGGAAGCACGCGGCACAGATACGCAGTATTTT. It yields the protein CASRIFGEARGTDTQYF.

V and J are TRBV6-1 and TRBJ2-1; 9 nucleotides line up with TRBD2. Germline V gives CDR1 MNHNS, CDR2 SASEGT. J gave up 6 bases and V 2 bases, and 11 bases lay outside the gene matches. The CDR3 is 17 residues long. The CDR3 loop reads CASSEPLSGRRVNEQFF. The CDR3 nucleotides are TGTGCCAGCAGTGAACCCCTTAGCGGGAGAAGGGTCAATGAGCAGTTCTTC.

The genes are TRBV2 and TRBJ2-1; 7 bases are shared with TRBD2. CDR1 and CDR2 (germline): SNHLY, FYNNEI. The CDR3 totals 11 residues. J lost 10 bases, V lost 6 bases, and 3 bases had no gene match. CDR3 loop: CASRGLPEQFF. The CDR3 region has the DNA TGTGCCAGCAGGGGACTACCGGAGCAGTTCTTC.

This chain links TRBV10-3 with TRBJ2-7, with TRBD1 matching 11 bases. This CDR3 has 15 amino acids. V lost 6 bases and J lost 1; bases outside the gene matches: 5. CDR1 is ENHRY, CDR2 SYGVKD, per germline. The CDR3 sequence is CAIRDRGQNSYEQYF. CDR3 in DNA: TGTGCCATCAGGGACAGGGGGCAAAATTCCTACGAGCAGTACTTC.